The clone carrying this T cell receptor beta chain was recorded many times. The antigen is undetermined. These data belong to a study of identical twins. Notes on the study in general: Compared with unrelated sharing, twin-shared out-of-frame alpha sequences had more low-probability sequences.

With 5 bases clipped from V and 5 bases from J, the junction kept 11 bases outside the gene matches. The CDR3 is 16 amino acids. In TCRdb, the 5' RACE reads were re-called with MiXCR into one record per CDR3 protein. The table records about 530,000 distinct CDR3 sequences, about 16% of them present only once. These data were also reused for a study on yellow fever vaccine responses in identical twins.

The chain recombines TRBV12-3 or TRBV12-4 with TRBJ2-3; 9 positions match TRBD1. The receptor was derived from a young woman in good health. The sequenced sample consisted of CD4+ T cells sorted from blood. The CDR3 DNA sequence: TGTGCCAGCAGTCGAGGACAGGGGCCACTTCAAGATACGCAGTATTTT. This sequence encodes CASSRGQGPLQDTQYF.